This TCR beta chain comes out of a study of blood T cells in healthy people across ages. A second PCR, run for roughly 7 to 11 cycles, used a sample-barcoded 5' primer plus a J-beta primer mix. MiXCR, applied by TCRdb to the 5' RACE reads, yields one record per CDR3 protein. The sample holds 600,000 or so distinct CDR3 sequences, roughly 48% seen once. With 5 bases clipped from V and 5 bases from J, the junction kept 12 bases outside the gene matches. There are 15 residues in the CDR3. Germline values: CDR1 SGHTS, CDR2 YDEGEE. This chain connects TRBV5-8 to TRBJ1-1, with TRBD1 matching 7 bases. Sequenced: blood. The clonotype was recovered from a man older than 75 in good health. CDR3 nucleotide sequence: TGTGCCAGCAGAGGTGACAGGGAATCGTGGACTGAAGCTTTCTTT. Translating gives CASRGDRESWTEAFF.